Listed below are T cell receptor beta chains from one sample, sequenced in a study of blood T cell repertoires in COVID-19. TCRdb keeps only in-frame clones here, not all; method: immunoSEQ multiplex PCR. The sample lists approximately 88,000 clones; about four fifths were seen once. Material: peripheral blood. The receptors stem from a woman over 75 with active or convalescent COVID-19. Each CDR3 is given with its conserved first and last residue. D genes are given only for firm matches. Size values are once, few and many counts, or a class for expanded clones, and some rows have none.

v_gene: TRBV30; abundance: .; j_gene: TRBJ2-4; d_gene: .; CDR3nt: TGTGCCTGGAGTGTACAGGGAGCCAAAAACATTCAGTACTTC; CDR3aa: CAWSVQGAKNIQYF
v_gene: TRBV5-1; abundance: few; j_gene: TRBJ1-6; d_gene: .; CDR3nt: TGCGCCAGCAGCTTGGATATTCCGGAGTCACCCCTCCACTTT; CDR3aa: CASSLDIPESPLHF
v_gene: TRBV19; abundance: .; j_gene: TRBJ1-1; d_gene: .; CDR3nt: TGTGCCAGTAGCGAGACAGCCATGAACACTGAAGCTTTCTTT; CDR3aa: CASSETAMNTEAFF
v_gene: TRBV30; abundance: .; j_gene: TRBJ1-1; d_gene: TRBD1; CDR3nt: TGTGCCTGGGGGACAGGTTGGACTGAAGCTTTCTTT; CDR3aa: CAWGTGWTEAFF
v_gene: TRBV21-1; abundance: .; j_gene: TRBJ2-7; d_gene: .; CDR3nt: TGTGCCAGCAGCAAATGTCGCCGCCAAGGGGCTAGCGCTAAGGACGAGCAGTACTTC; CDR3aa: CASSKCRRQGASAKDEQYF
v_gene: TRBV7-9; abundance: .; j_gene: TRBJ2-1; d_gene: .; CDR3nt: TGTGCCAGCAGCTTCGGGGATGGTGAGCAGTTCTTC; CDR3aa: CASSFGDGEQFF
v_gene: TRBV11-2; abundance: .; j_gene: TRBJ1-5; d_gene: .; CDR3nt: TGTGCCAGCAGCCCCCTCGGGGAGGAAGGCAATCAGCCCCAGCATTTT; CDR3aa: CASSPLGEEGNQPQHF
v_gene: TRBV19; abundance: few; j_gene: TRBJ1-2; d_gene: .; CDR3nt: TGTGCCAGTAGTATATACCCAGGGTTGAACTATGGCTACACCTTC; CDR3aa: CASSIYPGLNYGYTF
v_gene: TRBV6-1; abundance: .; j_gene: TRBJ2-5; d_gene: TRBD1; CDR3nt: TGTGCCAGCAGTGACCGGGACAGGGGCGAGACCCAGTACTTC; CDR3aa: CASSDRDRGETQYF
v_gene: TRBV19; abundance: once; j_gene: TRBJ1-1; d_gene: .; CDR3nt: TGTGCCAGTAGTTGGGGGGGGCGGCACACTGAAGCTTTCTTT; CDR3aa: CASSWGGRHTEAFF
v_gene: TRBV5-1; abundance: .; j_gene: TRBJ2-7; d_gene: TRBD2; CDR3nt: TGCGCCAGCAGCTCCGCTAGCGGACCCTACGAGCAGTACTTC; CDR3aa: CASSSASGPYEQYF
v_gene: TRBV2; abundance: .; j_gene: TRBJ1-4; d_gene: .; CDR3nt: TGTGCCAGCATGTACGGGACAAGTCCTAATGAAAAACTGTTTTTT; CDR3aa: CASMYGTSPNEKLFF
v_gene: TRBV10-3; abundance: .; j_gene: TRBJ2-5; d_gene: .; CDR3nt: TGTGCCATCAGTGAGTCGGAGAGGGAGACCCAGTACTTC; CDR3aa: CAISESERETQYF
v_gene: TRBV19; abundance: .; j_gene: TRBJ2-1; d_gene: TRBD1; CDR3nt: TGTGCCAGTAGGTCAGGGGGCCTCAATGAGCAGTTCTTC; CDR3aa: CASRSGGLNEQFF
v_gene: TRBV14; abundance: .; j_gene: TRBJ2-7; d_gene: TRBD1; CDR3nt: TGTGCCAGCAGCCAAGATCGCCGACAGGGGGGTGCCTACGAGCAGTACTTC; CDR3aa: CASSQDRRQGGAYEQYF
v_gene: TRBV18; abundance: .; j_gene: TRBJ1-4; d_gene: .; CDR3nt: TGTGCCAGCTCAGAAGGGGGTGAAAAACTGTTTTTT; CDR3aa: CASSEGGEKLFF
v_gene: TRBV19; abundance: .; j_gene: TRBJ1-1; d_gene: .; CDR3nt: TGTGCCAGTACCCGGAGGTTTGACACTGAAGCTTTCTTT; CDR3aa: CASTRRFDTEAFF
v_gene: TRBV4-3; abundance: .; j_gene: TRBJ1-4; d_gene: TRBD1; CDR3nt: TGCGCCAGCAGCCAAGGGGGACAGGGGAATGAAAAACTGTTTTTT; CDR3aa: CASSQGGQGNEKLFF
v_gene: TRBV19; abundance: .; j_gene: TRBJ2-5; d_gene: .; CDR3nt: TGTGCCAGTAGTCCCCGCCAGCGGGAGACCCAGTACTTC; CDR3aa: CASSPRQRETQYF
v_gene: TRBV5-6; abundance: .; j_gene: TRBJ1-1; d_gene: TRBD1; CDR3nt: TGTGCCAGCAGCTTGGTCATGGAAGGGGGCGGCACTGAAGCTTTCTTT; CDR3aa: CASSLVMEGGGTEAFF
v_gene: TRBV18; abundance: once; j_gene: TRBJ1-1; d_gene: TRBD1; CDR3nt: TGTGCCAGCTCACTTAGACAGGGGTATGAAGCTTTCTTT; CDR3aa: CASSLRQGYEAFF
v_gene: TRBV2; abundance: .; j_gene: TRBJ1-2; d_gene: .; CDR3nt: TGTGCCAGCACGCCCGGACAGAACAATGGCTACACCTTC; CDR3aa: CASTPGQNNGYTF
v_gene: TRBV19; abundance: few; j_gene: TRBJ2-3; d_gene: TRBD2; CDR3nt: TGTGCCAGTAGTATAGTGGAGGGTACTGAGCGGGGGCCCCTGGATACGCAGTATTTT; CDR3aa: CASSIVEGTERGPLDTQYF
v_gene: TRBV19; abundance: .; j_gene: TRBJ2-7; d_gene: TRBD1; CDR3nt: TGTGCCAGTCCCACCGGGACAGACTCCTACGAGCAGTACTTC; CDR3aa: CASPTGTDSYEQYF
v_gene: TRBV19; abundance: once; j_gene: TRBJ1-2; d_gene: .; CDR3nt: TGTGCCAGTAGACCCCGACGGGGTCCCTTTGGCTACACCTTC; CDR3aa: CASRPRRGPFGYTF
v_gene: TRBV7-2; abundance: .; j_gene: TRBJ2-3; d_gene: .; CDR3nt: TGTGCCAGCAGCCCCTCGGGTTATACGCAGTATTTT; CDR3aa: CASSPSGYTQYF